One and the same sample provided the 30 T cell receptor beta chains below, sequenced in a study of T-cell memory formation after mild COVID-19. One entry per CDR3 protein results from TCRdb running MiXCR on the 5' RACE reads. The sample has about 210,000 distinct CDR3 sequences, about 10% seen once; the top ten hold roughly 3%. Sequencing was performed on PBMCs or a T cell subset sorted from them (not recorded which). Receptors originate from a man younger than 30 who had mild COVID-19 (a few samples of this study predate the infection). Cell type and time point are not known.

The genes are TRBV5-5 and TRBJ1-1; perhaps TRBD1 as D (5 bases). V was cut by 7 bases and J by 0 bases, with 10 bases left in between. The germline gives CDR1 SGHKS, CDR2 YYEKEE (reference sequence). This CDR3 is 13 amino acids long. The CDR3 DNA follows: TGTGCCAGCTTGAAGGACATGAACACTGAAGCTTTCTTT. Protein product: CASLKDMNTEAFF. The full variable domain, with the rest looked up from reference TRBV5-5 and TRBJ1-1, is DAGVTQSPTHLIKTRGQQVTLRCSPISGHKSVSWYQQVLGQGPQFIFQYYEKEERGRGNFPDRFSARQFPNYSSELNVNALLLGDSALYLCASLKDMNTEAFFGQGTRLTVV.

Written as DNA, the CDR3 is TGTGCCAGTATATCAGGGGGCACTGAAGCTTTCTTT. It is translated as CASISGGTEAFF. The V gene is TRBV19, the J gene TRBJ1-1, with 7 bases identical to TRBD1. This CDR3 is built from 12 residues. With V trimmed by 7 bases and J by 4 bases, 3 bases remained unmatched. Germline V gene data show CDR1 as LNHDA and CDR2 as SQIVND (reference sequence).

This clonotype was seen more than once but under ten times. The chain recombines TRBV12-3 or TRBV12-4 with TRBJ2-3, with D maybe TRBD2 (5 bases). This CDR3 region has 13 residues. Trimming took 6 bases from V and 4 from J, leaving 11 bases between them. This CDR3 reads CASSRDGADTQYF. In DNA, the CDR3 is TGTGCCAGCAGCCGGGATGGGGCAGATACGCAGTATTTT.

This clonotype appeared a few times. The chain has TRBV24-1 and TRBJ1-5, with D unresolved. The CDR3 length is 14 residues. Germline V gives CDR1 KGHDR, CDR2 SFDVKD. Trimming took 4 bases from V and 1 from J, leaving 7 bases between them. CDR3 sequence (DNA): TGTGCCACCAGTGACCCCGGCAGCAATCAGCCCCAGCATTTT. Translated: CATSDPGSNQPQHF.

This clonotype was recorded a few times. The J gene is TRBJ1-5, the V gene TRBV6-2 or TRBV6-3; tentatively, D is TRBD1 (6 bases). V lost 4 bases to trimming and J lost 5 bases, with 15 bases between them. The CDR3 length is 15 residues. Per the germline V gene, CDR1 is MNHEY and CDR2 is SVGEGT. The CDR3 is CASSLRPEGDQPQHF. The DNA of the CDR3 is TGTGCCAGCAGTTTGAGGCCCGAGGGGGATCAGCCCCAGCATTTT.

Only a few counts were recorded for this clonotype. This chain links TRBV18 with TRBJ2-3; D gene uncertain. Trimming removed 1 base at V and 6 bases at J, with 8 bases between. CDR1 and CDR2 from the germline V gene are KGHSH and LQKENI. The CDR3 loop spans 13 amino acids. The CDR3 is CASSPLDGDTQYF. As DNA, the CDR3 is TGTGCCAGCTCACCACTTGACGGGGATACGCAGTATTTT.

This clonotype was counted many times. The chain recombines TRBV7-2 with TRBJ2-2; D unresolved. Deletions cut 1 base from V and 10 bases from J, with 13 bases between. This CDR3 has 14 amino acids. Germline V CDR1 and CDR2: SGHTA, FQGNSA. CDR3 sequence (DNA): TGTGCCAGCAGCTTAGTGGCGCTAGGAACGGAGCTGTTTTTT. It codes for CASSLVALGTELFF.

The V gene is TRBV5-5, the J gene TRBJ1-2; 7 bases fit TRBD1. In germline, CDR1 is SGHKS, CDR2 YYEKEE (reference sequence). The CDR3 runs 14 residues. J gave up 4 bases and V 4 bases, and 7 bases lay outside the gene matches. CDR3 coding DNA: TGTGCCAGCAGCGCAGGGGGGAGCCCCTATGGCTACACCTTC. It codes for CASSAGGSPYGYTF.

This clonotype appeared a few times. The chain uses TRBV11-2 and TRBJ2-7; 8 bases are shared with TRBD2. The CDR3 has 15 amino acids. Germline CDR1 is SGHAT and CDR2 is FQNNGV. After removal of 3 bases from V and 2 bases from J, the junction contained 6 bases not matched to a gene. The CDR3 loop reads CASSFAAGGPYEQYF. CDR3 bases: TGTGCCAGCAGCTTCGCGGCGGGGGGTCCCTACGAGCAGTACTTC.

The CDR3 bases are TGTGCCAGCAGCCACCCGGCGGGGGATGGTTCTCAGTACTTC. The encoded protein is CASSHPAGDGSQYF. The chain recombines TRBV3-1 with TRBJ2-5; the match to TRBD2 covers 7 bases. The CDR3 contains 14 residues. Germline values: CDR1 LGHDT, CDR2 YNNKEL (reference sequence). The ends lost 3 bases at V and 11 bases at J; junction bases unmatched: 12.

In its sample, this clonotype was seen a few times. The rearrangement uses TRBV6-5 and TRBJ2-5; D not resolved. The CDR3 consists of 13 residues. The V end lost 8 bases, the J end lost 2 bases, and 12 bases lay between the germline ends. CDR1 MNHEY and CDR2 SVGAGI come from the germline V gene. Written as DNA, the CDR3 is TGTGCCAGCCGACACGGAGCACAAGAGACCCAGTACTTC. Its protein is CASRHGAQETQYF.

The V call is TRBV13, the J call TRBJ1-5; 7 nucleotides line up with TRBD1. This CDR3 is 17 amino acids long. Germline V lookup: CDR1 PRHDT, CDR2 FYEKMQ (reference sequence). The V segment lost 5 bases and the J segment 5 bases; nucleotides outside the gene matches: 15. The CDR3 DNA reads TGTGCCAGCAGCGAGCCAACCGAACAGGGGCTCCATCAGCCCCAGCATTTT. Translating it yields CASSEPTEQGLHQPQHF.

The J gene is TRBJ1-4, the V gene TRBV5-1, with D perhaps TRBD1 (6 bases). Trimming stripped 2 bases from V and 13 bases from J, with 15 bases between. The germline V gene encodes CDR1 SGHRS and CDR2 YFSETQ. There are 13 residues in the CDR3. CDR3 sequence reads: CASSFRTPDRLFF. In DNA form, the CDR3 reads TGCGCCAGCAGCTTCAGGACCCCGGACAGACTGTTTTTT.

The chain couples TRBV2 to TRBJ1-2; no firm D call. CDR3 size: 14 residues. The germline V gene has CDR1 SNHLY and CDR2 FYNNEI. Trimming pared 4 bases from V and 8 bases from J, leaving 17 bases between. CDR3 region: CASSGGWGSNGYTF. In nucleotides, the CDR3 is TGTGCCAGCAGTGGGGGATGGGGTTCGAACGGCTACACCTTC.

This clonotype occurred a few times. The rearrangement uses TRBV9 and TRBJ2-5; perhaps TRBD1 as D (6 bases). Trimming took off 3 bases at V and 7 bases at J, with 19 bases between the two ends. The CDR3 is 15 residues long. The germline V gene has CDR1 SGDLS and CDR2 YYNGEE. CDR3 nucleotides: TGTGCCAGCAGCGGTAGCCCCCAGGGGCAGGGGACCCAGTACTTC. This translates into CASSGSPQGQGTQYF.

This clonotype was seen a few times. The chain links TRBV20-1 to TRBJ1-1, with D possibly matching TRBD1 (5 bases). CDR1 and CDR2 (germline): DFQATT, SNEGSKA (reference sequence). With 0 bases removed from V and 1 base from J, the gap between germline ends came to 6 bases. The CDR3 length is 13 residues. The CDR3 sequence: CSARDGANTEAFF. Written as DNA, the CDR3 is TGCAGTGCTAGAGATGGGGCGAACACTGAAGCTTTCTTT.

This chain connects TRBV5-1 to TRBJ2-5; 8 bases fit TRBD1. The trim removed 6 bases at V and 5 bases at J, leaving 6 bases unmatched. CDR1 and CDR2 from the germline V gene are SGHRS and YFSETQ. The CDR3 is made up of 13 amino acids. The CDR3 DNA reads TGCGCCAGCACCACGGACAGGGTGGAGACCCAGTACTTC. This translates into CASTTDRVETQYF.

The J gene is TRBJ1-1, the V gene TRBV6-1; 10 bases line up with TRBD1. CDR1 and CDR2 from the germline V gene are MNHNS and SASEGT. Unmatched junction bases numbered 9, after V lost 5 bases and J lost 6 bases. The CDR3 extends over 15 amino acids. CDR3 loop: CASSRDRGQGAEAFF. CDR3 nucleotide sequence: TGTGCCAGCAGTAGAGACAGGGGGCAGGGGGCTGAAGCTTTCTTT.

The V gene is TRBV3-1, the J gene TRBJ1-5, with D possibly being TRBD1 (6 bases). CDR1 LGHDT and CDR2 YNNKEL come from the germline V gene (reference sequence). V was cut by 1 base and J by 3 bases, with 10 bases left in between. This CDR3 region has 15 residues. The CDR3 is CASSQGGQLNQPQHF. The CDR3 DNA sequence: TGTGCCAGCAGCCAAGGCGGACAGCTCAATCAGCCCCAGCATTTT. Full variable domain (remainder filled in from reference TRBV3-1 and TRBJ1-5): DTAVSQTPKYLVTQMGNDKSIKCEQNLGHDTMYWYKQDSKKFLKIMFSYNNKELIINETVPNRFSPKSPDKAHLNLHINSLELGDSAVYFCASSQGGQLNQPQHFGDGTRLSIL.

In this sample, this clonotype turned up a few times. V usage is TRBV30 and J usage is TRBJ2-7; D not resolved. The CDR3 spans 12 residues. Trimming took off 2 bases at V and 4 bases at J, with 9 bases between the two ends. CDR1 is GTSNPN and CDR2 is SVGIG in the germline V gene (reference sequence). For the CDR3, the DNA is TGTGCCTGGAGTTCCGACGTGTACGAGCAGTACTTC. This gives the protein CAWSSDVYEQYF.

This clonotype showed up just a few times. The V call is TRBV18, the J call TRBJ1-3; D ambiguous. Germline V gene lookup returns CDR1 KGHSH and CDR2 LQKENI. V was clipped by 3 bases and J by 0 bases, with 15 bases between them. The CDR3 is 17 amino acids. The CDR3 region is CASSPQRTVSSGNTIYF. The CDR3 bases are TGTGCCAGCTCACCCCAGCGGACGGTGAGCTCTGGAAACACCATATATTTT.

In this sample, this clonotype turned up a few times. In DNA form, the CDR3 reads TGTGCCAGCAGTAGAGGGGGGGTGACCTACAATGAGCAGTTCTTC. Protein sequence: CASSRGGVTYNEQFF. The chain couples TRBV12-3 or TRBV12-4 to TRBJ2-1, with D perhaps matching TRBD2 (7 bases). Trimming took 5 bases from V and 2 from J, leaving 13 bases between them. This CDR3 is built from 15 residues.

This clonotype was seen a few times. The V and J genes are TRBV10-3 and TRBJ2-2; D is perhaps TRBD2 (7 bases). Per germline, CDR1 ENHRY and CDR2 SYGVKD. With 9 bases removed from V and 4 bases from J, the gap between germline ends came to 12 bases. This CDR3 is built from 13 residues. CDR3 sequence reads: CAMGGPVTGELFF. The DNA for the CDR3 is TGTGCCATGGGGGGGCCGGTCACCGGGGAGCTGTTTTTT.

The genes are TRBV7-8 and TRBJ1-1; D is undetermined. From germline, CDR1 is SGHVS and CDR2 FQNEAQ. V gave up 10 bases and J gave up 1 base, with 7 bases separating them. This CDR3 has 11 residues. CDR3 amino acids: CATSTNTEAFF. The CDR3 region has the DNA TGTGCCACCTCTACGAACACTGAAGCTTTCTTT.

This clonotype was counted ten times or more. The chain is built from TRBV20-1 and TRBJ2-5; the D is unclear. Looked up from germline, CDR1 is DFQATT and CDR2 is SNEGSKA (reference sequence). This CDR3 region has 14 residues. Deletions cut 0 bases from V and 4 bases from J, with 12 bases between. The CDR3 protein is CSARDLGSGETQYF. CDR3 nucleotides: TGCAGTGCTAGAGATCTAGGGTCGGGAGAGACCCAGTACTTC.

This sequence joins TRBV16 and TRBJ1-4; 10 nucleotides match TRBD1. After removal of 2 bases from V and 6 bases from J, the junction contained 9 bases not matched to a gene. In germline, CDR1 is KGHSY, CDR2 FQNENV. The length of the CDR3 is 17 residues. The CDR3 coding sequence is TGTGCCAGCAGCCAACTACCCCCGGGACAGGGGTATGAAAAACTGTTTTTT. Translating gives CASSQLPPGQGYEKLFF.

V is TRBV10-3 and J is TRBJ2-5; 11 nucleotides match TRBD1. This CDR3 spans 15 amino acids. The junction had 6 bases not matched to a gene; V was cut back by 4 bases and J by 5 bases. The germline V gene has CDR1 ENHRY and CDR2 SYGVKD. Here the CDR3 DNA reads TGTGCCATCAGTGTAACCGGGACAGGGGGGGAGACCCAGTACTTC. It specifies CAISVTGTGGETQYF.

The table lists this clonotype with a few counts. The V call is TRBV9, the J call TRBJ2-1; maybe TRBD2 (6 bases). V was shortened by 4 bases and J by 6 bases, with 17 bases between the two germline ends. Per germline, CDR1 SGDLS and CDR2 YYNGEE. The CDR3 spans 15 residues. The DNA for the CDR3 is TGTGCCAGCAGCCCCCGCGGGGCCCCCCTCAATGAGCAGTTCTTC. This sequence encodes CASSPRGAPLNEQFF. The full variable domain, completed using reference TRBV9 and TRBJ2-1, is DSGVTQTPKHLITATGQRVTLRCSPRSGDLSVYWYQQSLDQGLQFLIQYYNGEERAKGNILERFSAQQFPDLHSELNLSSLELGDSALYFCASSPRGAPLNEQFFGPGTRLTVL.

V usage is TRBV7-8 and J usage is TRBJ1-2; unclear D gene. The CDR3 length is 12 residues. The ends were cut back, 1 base at V and 8 bases at J, with 8 bases in the middle. Germline CDR1 and CDR2: SGHVS and FQNEAQ. The CDR3 is CASSLGSWGYTF. Written as DNA, the CDR3 is TGTGCCAGCAGCTTAGGGTCCTGGGGCTACACCTTC. Full variable domain (missing parts from reference TRBV7-8 and TRBJ1-2): GAGVSQSPRYKVAKRGQDVALRCDPISGHVSLFWYQQALGQGPEFLTYFQNEAQLDKSGLPSDRFFAERPEGSVSTLKIQRTQQEDSAVYLCASSLGSWGYTFGSGTRLTVV.

V and J are TRBV20-1 and TRBJ1-4; D unclear. Germline V gene sequence: CDR1 DFQATT, CDR2 SNEGSKA (reference sequence). Trimming cost V 0 bases and J 8 bases, with 13 bases left between them. The CDR3 consists of 14 residues. The CDR3 here is CSARDPTRAEKLFF. CDR3 sequence (DNA): TGCAGTGCTAGAGATCCTACTCGGGCGGAAAAACTGTTTTTT.